The 14 T cell receptor beta chains below all came from one sample that was sequenced in a study of cytomegalovirus exposure and HLA in healthy donors (dated by TCRdb to the late 2010s). Libraries were prepared through the immunoSEQ multiplex PCR assay. A mixture of 60 forward primers for TCR Vbeta segments and 13 reverse primers for TCR Jbeta segments was used in the multiplex PCR. Sourced from immuneACCESS, this table was stored by TCRdb with only in-frame sequences that have V and J called. A share of the clones is absent; for the studies checked, an unresolved V gene accounts for under half, and the remainder has no known explanation. The sample records 180,000 or so clones, under 85% of which are singletons. About 2.5% of the sample rests with the top ten. The sequencing input was PBMCs. The receptor set was obtained from a human donor in good health.

This sequence joins TRBV9 and TRBJ2-7; D possibly corresponds to TRBD1 (7 bases). V lost 4 bases and J lost 9, with 20 bases in between. CDR3 length: 14 amino acids. In germline, CDR1 is SGDLS, CDR2 YYNGEE. The CDR3 DNA reads as TGTGCCAGCAGCCCAGGGGGGCAGAACAGAGCGCAGTACTTC. Translated: CASSPGGQNRAQYF.

This chain uses TRBV19 with TRBJ2-1; 10 positions agree with TRBD1. The V gene end was trimmed by 10 bases and the J gene end by 9 bases; junction bases not matched to a gene: 12. The CDR3 runs to 14 residues. CDR1 and CDR2 (germline): LNHDA, SQIVND (reference sequence). The DNA for the CDR3 is TGTGCCACCAAGGGGGGGACAGGGGTTGGTGAGCAGTTCTTC. It specifies CATKGGTGVGEQFF.

The chain employs TRBV2 and TRBJ1-3; tentatively, D is TRBD1 (6 bases). Germline V gene lookup returns CDR1 SNHLY and CDR2 FYNNEI. V lost 3 bases and J lost 0, with 18 bases in between. This CDR3 is built from 18 residues. This chain's CDR3 is CASSEPGQSQNSGNTIYF. The CDR3 region has the DNA TGTGCCAGCAGTGAGCCTGGACAGTCCCAAAACTCTGGAAACACCATATATTTT.

The rearrangement links TRBV7-2 to TRBJ2-5, with TRBD2 identical over 7 bases. The J call may be incorrect, as the DNA end agrees better with TRBJ2-7. The CDR3 runs to 14 residues. Germline V gene data show CDR1 as SGHTA and CDR2 as FQGNSA. CDR3 in DNA: TGTGCCAGCAGCCCGGGGGGTGGTTTTAACGAGCAGTACTTC. This sequence encodes CASSPGGGFNEQYF.

This clone came up a few times. The chain employs TRBV4-2 and TRBJ1-2, with 7 bases aligning to TRBD1. Germline lookup yields CDR1 LGHNA and CDR2 YNFKEQ. The V segment lost 2 bases and the J segment 6 bases; nucleotides outside the gene matches: 9. This CDR3 is 15 amino acids long. CDR3 amino acids: CASSQTAGTEHGYTF. The DNA for the CDR3 is TGTGCCAGCAGCCAAACTGCCGGGACAGAACATGGCTACACCTTC.

The J gene is TRBJ2-2, the V gene TRBV4-3; TRBD2 aligns across 8 bases. The CDR3 is 15 residues long. Trimming removed 2 bases from V and 6 bases from J; junction bases left unmatched: 5. The germline gives CDR1 LGHNA, CDR2 YSLEER. CDR3 amino acids: CASSQYSGSAGELFF. DNA for the CDR3: TGCGCCAGCAGCCAATACAGCGGGAGCGCCGGGGAGCTGTTTTTT.

CDR3 nucleotide sequence: TGTGCCAGCTCACCGGACAGTGCGAACACTGAAGCTTTCTTT. It specifies CASSPDSANTEAFF. The chain links TRBV18 to TRBJ1-1, with a possible D match to TRBD1 (6 bases). The germline CDR1 and CDR2 sequences are KGHSH and LQKENI. This CDR3 has 14 amino acids. The V end lost 3 bases, the J end lost 1 base, and 9 bases lay between the germline ends.

The chain employs TRBV27 and TRBJ1-1; D gene uncertain. Germline V CDR1 and CDR2: MNHEY, SMNVEV (reference sequence). CDR3 length: 15 amino acids. Trimming took 2 bases from V and 4 from J, leaving 14 bases between them. The CDR3 loop is CASSLGVLEGTEAFF. Written as DNA, the CDR3 is TGTGCCAGCAGTTTAGGGGTCTTAGAGGGCACTGAAGCTTTCTTT.

The chain is built from TRBV7-9 and TRBJ2-7; 7 bases line up with TRBD1. This CDR3 region has 12 residues. The germline V gene encodes CDR1 SEHNR and CDR2 FQNEAQ (reference sequence). The CDR3 DNA sequence: TGTTCCGGAGGACAGGCCTCCTACGAGCAGTACTTC. Its protein product is CSGGQASYEQYF.

The sample holds a few counts of this clone. This chain connects TRBV2 to TRBJ2-3; TRBD2 matches at 9 bases. With V trimmed by 2 bases and J by 0 bases, 3 bases remained unmatched. This CDR3 is 16 amino acids long. Germline CDR1 and CDR2: SNHLY and FYNNEI. The CDR3 reads CASSEMAGGSTDTQYF. CDR3 in DNA: TGTGCCAGCAGTGAAATGGCGGGGGGGAGCACAGATACGCAGTATTTT.

This sequence joins TRBV7-2 and TRBJ2-2, with 8 bases matching TRBD2. This CDR3 contains 15 residues. Looked up from germline, CDR1 is SGHTA and CDR2 is FQGNSA. V shed 5 bases, J shed 4 bases, and the junction held 6 bases outside the gene matches. CDR3 loop: CASSILAGFTGELFF. The DNA for the CDR3 is TGTGCCAGCAGCATTTTAGCGGGGTTCACCGGGGAGCTGTTTTTT.

The chain employs TRBV2 and TRBJ1-2, with 7 bases that match TRBD1. Germline lookup yields CDR1 SNHLY and CDR2 FYNNEI. The CDR3 has 13 residues. V gave up 6 bases and J gave up 8 bases; unmatched junction bases: 9. CDR3 sequence (DNA): TGTGCCAGCAGCGCGGGACAGTCCACAGGCTACACCTTC. Protein: CASSAGQSTGYTF.

In this sample, this clone turned up once. Mismatch with germline at one junction end may stem from a read error. The chain recombines TRBV6-5 with TRBJ1-1, with 7 bases matching TRBD1. There are 14 residues in the CDR3. Germline loops: CDR1 MNHEY, CDR2 SVGAGI. The CDR3 sequence: CAGRRTGQNTEAFF. Written as DNA, the CDR3 is TGTGCCGGCAGGCGGACAGGCCAGAACACTGAAGCTTTCTTT.

To note about this clone: Relative to the germline gene, one junction end is altered; a read error may explain this. The chain links TRBV5-8 to TRBJ1-5; TRBD1 might be the D (5 bases). This CDR3 comprises 14 residues. Germline CDR1 SGHTS, CDR2 YDEGEE. CDR3 nucleotide sequence: TGTGCCAGCAGCTCCTATCAGGGAAATCGGCCCCAGCATTTT. Translating it yields CASSSYQGNRPQHF.